The rows below give T cell receptor beta chains drawn from one sample of a study of T cells in Graves' hyperthyroidism and ophthalmopathy. TCRdb reprocessed the multiplex PCR reads with MiXCR, giving one entry per CDR3 protein. The sample records about 620,000 distinct CDR3 sequences, around 15% being singletons. Sequencing was done on a sample of blood. The receptors shown here come from a woman aged 25 to 39 with Graves' hyperthyroidism. Both conserved end residues are part of each CDR3. D genes are given only for firm matches. A row's size may be missing; if present it is once, few, many or a size class.

v_gene,d_gene,j_gene,abundance,CDR3nt,CDR3aa
TRBV20-1,TRBD1,TRBJ1-4,-,TGCAGTGCTAGTTCCCCCTCCGGGACAGGGTATGCTAATGAAAAACTGTTTTTT,CSASSPSGTGYANEKLFF
TRBV12-3/TRBV12-4,-,TRBJ2-3,once,TGTGCCAGCAGTTTACAAGGGTCCCCAGATACGCAGTATTTT,CASSLQGSPDTQYF
TRBV6-1,-,TRBJ1-1,-,TGTGCCAGCTCACCACCGTATAAGGGTACCCTGGAGATGAACACTGAAGCTTTCTTT,CASSPPYKGTLEMNTEAFF
TRBV11-3,-,TRBJ2-2,many,TGTGCCAGCAGCTTAAGGGGAGCGAACACCGGGGAGCTGTTTTTT,CASSLRGANTGELFF
TRBV4-2,-,TRBJ2-7,-,TGTGCCAGCAGCCAAGAAAAAGCTACTTACTACGAGCAGTACTTC,CASSQEKATYYEQYF
TRBV5-5,TRBD1,TRBJ2-7,-,TGTGCCAGCAGCACGGACAGGAGGTACGAGCAGTACTTC,CASSTDRRYEQYF
TRBV14,TRBD1,TRBJ2-7,-,TGTGCCAGCAGCCACCCGTGGACAGGGAACTACGAGCAGTACTTC,CASSHPWTGNYEQYF
TRBV20-1,-,TRBJ1-1,many,TGCAGTGCTCAGAACACTGAAGCTTTCTTT,CSAQNTEAFF
TRBV15,TRBD2,TRBJ2-3,-,TGTGCCACCCAAGGACGGGGAACGGGACTAGCGGGAGCAGATACGCAGTATTTT,CATQGRGTGLAGADTQYF
TRBV30,-,TRBJ1-2,many,TGTGCCTGGAGTGTACAGCCACACTATGGCTACACCTTC,CAWSVQPHYGYTF
TRBV12-3/TRBV12-4,-,TRBJ2-7,many,TGTGCCAGCAGTTTGGGGGACGCCGAGCAGTACTTC,CASSLGDAEQYF
TRBV30,-,TRBJ2-7,few,TGTGCCTGGAATCAGGTGGCCGCAAGCTCCTACGAGCAGTACTTC,CAWNQVAASSYEQYF
TRBV27,TRBD1,TRBJ2-5,-,TGTGCCAGCAGCTTTCTCGGGACAGGGGAGGGGGAGACCCAGTACTTC,CASSFLGTGEGETQYF
TRBV28,-,TRBJ1-6,-,TGTGCCAGCAAACCGGGACGGAGCCGGAGGGGCTCAAATTCACCCCTCCACTTT,CASKPGRSRRGSNSPLHF
TRBV28,TRBD1,TRBJ1-5,-,TGTGCCAACAGTTTAGACAGGGTGCCTCAGCCCCAGCATTTT,CANSLDRVPQPQHF
TRBV4-1,-,TRBJ2-7,few,TGCGCCAGCTTAGATCCATCCACCTACGAGCAGTACTTC,CASLDPSTYEQYF